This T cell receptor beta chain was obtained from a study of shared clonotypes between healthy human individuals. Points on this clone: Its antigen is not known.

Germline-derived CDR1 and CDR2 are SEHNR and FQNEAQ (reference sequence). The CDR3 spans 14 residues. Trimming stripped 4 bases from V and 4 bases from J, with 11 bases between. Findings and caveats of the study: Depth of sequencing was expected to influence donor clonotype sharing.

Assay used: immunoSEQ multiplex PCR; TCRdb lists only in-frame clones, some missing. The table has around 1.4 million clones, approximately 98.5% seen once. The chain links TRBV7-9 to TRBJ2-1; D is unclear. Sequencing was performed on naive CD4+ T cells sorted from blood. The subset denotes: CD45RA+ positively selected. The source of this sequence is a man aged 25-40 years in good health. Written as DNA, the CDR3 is TGTGCCAGCAGCTCGGGTTGGGCGTACAATGAGCAGTTCTTC. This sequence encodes CASSSGWAYNEQFF.